This T cell receptor beta chain emerged from a study of identical twins. Broader study findings: With abundant cord blood beta clonotypes, insertions were fewer; memory repertoires showed no such pattern. Monozygotic twins shared more out-of-frame TCR alpha than recombination models predicted. Low generation probability was overrepresented in out-of-frame alpha sequences shared by twins.

MiXCR was run by TCRdb on the 5' RACE reads, yielding one entry per CDR3 protein. The table includes 500,000 or so distinct CDR3 sequences, roughly an eighth detected once. This clonotype was picked up many times. Its specificity is not known. This sample was also put to use in a study of yellow fever vaccine responses in identical twins. That paper adds: The authors reported partly convergent, partly personalized vaccine responses in identical twins.

The clonotype originates from a young woman in good health. Sequencing input: CD4+ T cells sorted from blood.

The CDR3 DNA is TGTGCCAGCAGCTTAGCCCAAGGCGGGGGCCAGAACAATGAGCAGTTCTTC. Translating gives CASSLAQGGGQNNEQFF. The J gene is TRBJ2-1, the V gene TRBV7-2; the D gene is possibly TRBD2 (7 bases). The germline gives CDR1 SGHTA, CDR2 FQGNSA. This CDR3 spans 17 amino acids. V gave up 0 bases and J gave up 5 bases, with 17 bases separating them.